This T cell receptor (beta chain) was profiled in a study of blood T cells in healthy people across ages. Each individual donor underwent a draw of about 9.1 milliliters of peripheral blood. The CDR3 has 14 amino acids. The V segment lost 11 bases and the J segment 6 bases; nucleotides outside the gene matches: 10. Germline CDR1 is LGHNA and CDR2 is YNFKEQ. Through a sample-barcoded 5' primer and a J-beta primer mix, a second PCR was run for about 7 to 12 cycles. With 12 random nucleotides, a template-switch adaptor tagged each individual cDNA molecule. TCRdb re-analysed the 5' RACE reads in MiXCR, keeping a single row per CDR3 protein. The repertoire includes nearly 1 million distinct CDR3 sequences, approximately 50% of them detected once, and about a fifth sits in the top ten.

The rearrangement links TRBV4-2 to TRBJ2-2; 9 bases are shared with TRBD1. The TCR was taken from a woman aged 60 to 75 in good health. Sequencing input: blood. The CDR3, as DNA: TGTGCCTCTCAGGGACAGGGTTTTGCCGGGGAGCTGTTTTTT. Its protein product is CASQGQGFAGELFF.